The 19 T cell receptor beta chains listed next were all sequenced from one sample in a study of T cell repertoires in cytomegalovirus infection. TCRdb re-called the reads with MiXCR, one entry per CDR3 protein. The table includes just under 550,000 distinct CDR3 sequences, around 27% detected once. The source material was PBMCs. The receptors were sampled from a human donor in good health (CMV status not recorded). Some clones in this sample may be carry-over from other donors' samples.

This clonotype has at least ten counts. The chain joins TRBV7-6 to TRBJ1-2; D might be TRBD1 (6 bases). CDR3 length equals 14 residues. Looked up from germline, CDR1 is SGHVS and CDR2 is FNYEAQ. Trimming removed 5 bases at V and 3 bases at J, with 13 bases between. The CDR3 reads CASSPWRTDYGYTF. As DNA, the CDR3 is TGTGCCAGCAGCCCATGGCGGACAGACTATGGCTACACCTTC.

The chain combines TRBV7-6 with TRBJ2-1; 7 nucleotides line up with TRBD2. Trimming took 1 base from V and 8 from J; bases not matched to a gene: 8. The germline V gene has CDR1 SGHVS and CDR2 FNYEAQ. This CDR3 is built from 15 residues. CDR3 protein: CASSLGLGAGDEQFF. The CDR3 nucleotides read TGTGCCAGCAGCTTAGGCTTAGGGGCGGGAGATGAGCAGTTCTTC.

The V and J genes are TRBV20-1 and TRBJ2-2, with D perhaps matching TRBD1 or TRBD2 (5 bases each). This CDR3 comprises 13 residues. CDR1 is DFQATT and CDR2 is SNEGSKA in the germline V gene (reference sequence). Deletions cut 5 bases from V and 4 bases from J, with 11 bases between. The CDR3 DNA sequence: TGCAGTGCTTCGGGACCAATCACCGGGGAGCTGTTTTTT. Residues: CSASGPITGELFF.

This clonotype is a singleton in its sample. The gene calls are TRBV6-2 or TRBV6-3 and TRBJ2-7; no clear D gene. From germline, CDR1 is MNHEY and CDR2 SVGEGT. Trimming stripped 8 bases from V and 0 bases from J, with 8 bases between. The CDR3 has 12 residues. Here the CDR3 DNA reads TGTGCCAGCGCCCAAAACTCCTACGAGCAGTACTTC. This codes for CASAQNSYEQYF.

This clonotype has just a few counts. CDR3 sequence: CASSSRHRGTTEAFF. The DNA for the CDR3 is TGTGCCAGCAGTTCCCGGCACAGGGGGACCACTGAAGCTTTCTTT. V is TRBV6-5 and J is TRBJ1-1; 8 bases match TRBD1. The CDR3 length is 15 residues. Trimming cost V 4 bases and J 4 bases; bases outside gene matches: 8. Germline-derived CDR1 and CDR2 are MNHEY and SVGAGI.

The chain carries TRBV7-8 and TRBJ2-1, with 14 bases that match TRBD2. This CDR3 has 16 amino acids. Germline CDR1 reads SGHVS; CDR2 reads FQNEAQ. V lost 4 bases and J lost 6; bases outside the gene matches: 5. The CDR3 DNA is TGTGCCAGCAGCTCCCGCGGACTAGCGGGAGGCAATGAGCAGTTCTTC. Translated, it gives CASSSRGLAGGNEQFF.

The V and J genes are TRBV20-1 and TRBJ2-3; 8 nucleotides align to TRBD1. The CDR3 has 17 amino acids. Trimming removed 6 bases from V and 1 base from J; junction bases left unmatched: 15. Germline V CDR1 and CDR2: DFQATT, SNEGSKA (reference sequence). The CDR3 DNA sequence: TGCAGTGCGCTGGACAGGGCAGGGCTTTTGGGCACAGATACGCAGTATTTT. It codes for CSALDRAGLLGTDTQYF.

This clonotype was detected ten times or more. J is TRBJ2-1 and V is TRBV7-2, with a possible D match to TRBD2 (5 bases). The CDR3 length is 14 residues. Germline lookup yields CDR1 SGHTA and CDR2 FQGNSA. The ends were cut back, 3 bases at V and 5 bases at J, with 11 bases in the middle. The CDR3 DNA is TGTGCCAGCAGCTTCGGAGTGGAGGACAATGAGCAGTTCTTC. Its protein is CASSFGVEDNEQFF.

This chain connects TRBV12-3 or TRBV12-4 to TRBJ1-5, with 9 bases lining up with TRBD1. V shed 6 bases, J shed 4 bases, and the junction held 13 bases outside the gene matches. This CDR3 comprises 17 residues. The CDR3 sequence is CASSPSTPGTGNQPQHF. Written as DNA, the CDR3 is TGTGCCAGCAGCCCCTCGACACCCGGGACAGGGAATCAGCCCCAGCATTTT.

This clonotype was detected once. Possible read error: a much larger clone is one base away. CDR3 bases: TGTGCCAGCAGTTTAAGGGTGGGGACAGGGTCATATGGCTACACCTTC. This gives the protein CASSLRVGTGSYGYTF. The genes are TRBV28 and TRBJ1-2; 9 positions agree with TRBD1. Germline V gene lookup returns CDR1 MDHEN and CDR2 SYDVKM. Trimming removed 2 bases from V and 5 bases from J; junction bases left unmatched: 9. This CDR3 comprises 16 residues.

V and J are TRBV9 and TRBJ1-6; the D gene is possibly TRBD1 (5 bases). The germline gives CDR1 SGDLS, CDR2 YYNGEE. The CDR3 sequence is 12 residues long. The V end lost 0 bases, the J end lost 13 bases, and 8 bases lay between the germline ends. This CDR3 is CASSVVGGPLHF. The CDR3 DNA follows: TGTGCCAGCAGCGTAGTCGGGGGGCCCCTCCACTTT.

At least ten counts were recorded for this clonotype. J is TRBJ2-5 and V is TRBV10-3, with 10 positions matching TRBD2. The CDR3 loop spans 14 amino acids. Trimming cost V 3 bases and J 5 bases; bases outside gene matches: 3. Germline CDR1 ENHRY, CDR2 SYGVKD. Written as DNA, the CDR3 is TGTGCCATCAGTGAAGCGGGAGGGGGTGAGACCCAGTACTTC. Its translation is CAISEAGGGETQYF.

This clonotype has more than one count but fewer than ten. The genes are TRBV11-2 and TRBJ1-2; D not resolved. Germline CDR1 is SGHAT and CDR2 is FQNNGV. There are 13 residues in the CDR3. V was trimmed by 1 base and J by 7 bases, leaving 10 bases between them. In DNA, the CDR3 is TGTGCCAGCAGCTTAGGAAGGGTGGCTGGCTACACCTTC. Encoded protein: CASSLGRVAGYTF.

In its sample, this clonotype was seen a few times. The chain links TRBV15 to TRBJ2-3, with D unresolved. The V gene's germline CDR1 is LNHNV and CDR2 YYDKDF (reference sequence). There are 15 residues in the CDR3. With 4 bases removed from V and 0 bases from J, the gap between germline ends came to 11 bases. CDR3 residues: CATSMLSTSTDTQYF. The CDR3 DNA follows: TGTGCCACCAGCATGTTGTCTACTAGCACAGATACGCAGTATTTT.

V usage is TRBV28 and J usage is TRBJ2-7; D gene uncertain. The CDR3 contains 13 residues. V shed 2 bases and J shed 3 bases, with 8 bases lying between them. The germline V gene encodes CDR1 MDHEN and CDR2 SYDVKM. Written as DNA, the CDR3 is TGTGCCAGCAGTTTAACCCCTTTCTACGAGCAGTACTTC. It specifies CASSLTPFYEQYF.

In this sample, this clonotype turned up many times. V and J are TRBV7-2 and TRBJ2-1; 8 positions match TRBD2. CDR1 is SGHTA and CDR2 is FQGNSA in the germline V gene. There are 15 residues in the CDR3. Trimming took 2 bases from V and 5 from J; bases not matched to a gene: 5. CDR3 sequence reads: CASSLRSGNNNEQFF. As DNA, the CDR3 is TGTGCCAGCAGCTTACGTAGCGGGAACAACAATGAGCAGTTCTTC. The entire variable domain, with the rest obtained from reference TRBV7-2 and TRBJ2-1, is as follows: GAGVSQSPSNKVTEKGKDVELRCDPISGHTALYWYRQSLGQGLEFLIYFQGNSAPDKSGLPSDRFSAERTGGSVSTLTIQRTQQEDSAVYLCASSLRSGNNNEQFFGPGTRLTVL.

In its sample, this clonotype was seen many times. The chain employs TRBV6-4 and TRBJ2-1, with D unclear. Germline assignment: CDR1 MRHNA and CDR2 SNTAGT. CDR3 length: 12 residues. Trimming took 2 bases from V and 6 from J, leaving 5 bases between them. CDR3: CASSDAVNEQFF. Written as DNA, the CDR3 is TGTGCCAGCAGTGACGCCGTCAATGAGCAGTTCTTC.

The rearrangement links TRBV20-1 to TRBJ2-4, with 8 bases aligning to TRBD1. The CDR3 consists of 15 residues. Germline values: CDR1 DFQATT, CDR2 SNEGSKA (reference sequence). The J segment lost 8 bases and the V segment lost 3 bases, leaving 12 bases of the junction unmatched. The CDR3 region is CSARPFQGARDIQYF. For the CDR3, the DNA is TGCAGTGCTAGGCCCTTTCAGGGGGCGCGGGACATTCAGTACTTC.

This clonotype showed up just a few times. The genes are TRBV18 and TRBJ2-1, with D unresolved. Germline V CDR1 and CDR2: KGHSH, LQKENI. Trimming shortened V by 2 bases and J by 4 bases, and 6 bases separated the two germline ends. The CDR3 contains 13 residues. This CDR3 reads CASSPMEYNEQFF. In DNA form, the CDR3 reads TGTGCCAGCTCACCAATGGAATACAATGAGCAGTTCTTC.